Sequencing of this TCR beta chain was carried out in a study of shared clonotypes between healthy human individuals (TCRdb year 2020). Regarding the research as a whole: Two women and a few men aged 18 to 49 years were included in the cohort. For each donor, three plates each were used for CD4 naive and CD4 memory, two plates were used for CD8 naive, and one plate was used for CD8 memory. Blood TCR repertoires of five healthy adults were deeply sequenced to estimate repertoire size and the extent of clonotype sharing between individuals. Different laboratories and diverse techniques were used to prepare libraries and sequence TCR repertoires, to increase sequencing depth and limit assay-specific biases. Per donor, leukapheresis produced somewhere between about 0.85 and 9.5 billion PBMCs.

Healthy HIV-negative adults with no recently reported acute infections or vaccinations were included as donors. All donors were Caucasian adults living in Nashville, Tennessee, USA. CD4+ T cells were enriched by magnetic negative selection, after which naive cells were positively selected on CD45RA and the negative fraction was taken as the memory subset. After blood collection by leukapheresis, PBMCs were isolated using Ficoll-Histopaque density gradient centrifugation and then cryopreserved in the vapor phase of liquid nitrogen. Purity and quantity of every magnetically sorted T cell population were checked by analytical flow cytometry. Genomic DNA was isolated from every sorted fraction and measured by UV absorbance on a Nanodrop 2000c. The cysteine opens and the phenylalanine closes a CDR3 of 15 amino acids. Of the read, only the CDR3 DNA is kept; its 45 bases are in frame from base 1. CDR1 and CDR2 were assigned from the germline V gene as LGHNT and FRNRAP. Between the V and J ends, shortened by 3 bases and 0 bases respectively, the junction contains 9 bases.

Points the paper makes about the study in general: Compared with non-shared clonotypes, the clonotypes found in all four sorted-subset donors had higher generation probabilities. Even with the large sequencing depth, rarefaction of the sorted-subset datasets indicated that sequencing was incomplete. Sharing across a handful of donors was observed for approximately 5% of naive CD4, 3.5% of naive CD8, roughly 2.4% of memory CD4, and about 0.4% of memory CD8 clonotypes. Estimated clonotype richness was generally larger for naive than for memory subsets. The small number of donors limited the genetic and exposure-history diversity represented. Sampling was restricted to blood, and TCR repertoires in tissue are likely to differ from TCR repertoires in blood. Pairwise subsampling led to the expectation that sequencing depth would affect the degree of clonotype sharing among donors.

TCR CDR3 regions were amplified from genomic DNA by multiplex PCR using the deep immunoSEQ assay. Extracted genomic DNA from each cell subset was distributed evenly across all wells of several immunoSEQ 96-well plates, and each plate was treated as a replicate. For sorted subsets, about 220 ng of genomic DNA, equivalent to around 31,000 T cell genomes, went into each replicate PCR. Purified libraries were measured with a Qubit 3.0 fluorometer, size-checked on a Bioanalyzer 2100, and measured again with the KAPA Library Quantification kit. Every immunoSEQ 96-well plate was sequenced on a separate single-read 150-cycle Illumina NextSeq 550 flow cell. Turning to the authors' computational methods: Because only junctional sequences without quality scores were contained in the immunoSEQ output, filtering matching that applied to full-length reads could not be performed. To assign V/J genes and CDR3, sequences were annotated using PyIR, a Python wrapper for IgBLAST v1.9, with IMGT germline references. Reads were filtered out if the reads had weak V/J assignments (E-value above 1e-6), no CDR3, stop codons, out-of-frame junctions, or ambiguous translated residues. A V3J clonotype was defined by an identical inferred V gene, J gene, and CDR3 amino acid sequence. Percentage overlap between repertoires was calculated by dividing the number of shared unique clonotypes by the size of the smaller repertoire. RTK rarefaction, the Chao1 estimator, and Recon v2.1 estimates of unobserved clonotypes were used to assess repertoire richness. For all TCRbeta clonotypes obtained by the gDNA method from several donors, generation probabilities were computed with OLGA. As stored in TCRdb, this immuneACCESS dataset retains in-frame rearrangements with V and J assigned. A fraction of the clones does not appear; measured against another copy, unresolved V genes explain less than half of the discrepancy, and the remainder lacks a known reason. Clone size and V and J calls were adopted from that table, with D and trimming inferred from the DNA. Within this sample are hundreds of thousands of clones, with about 73% of them counted one time only. More than 9% of the sample goes to the ten largest clones.

Concerning this clone itself: Its antigen has not been determined. Qualities for individual bases were not recorded, and no much larger clone is one base off.

Recombination linked TRBV12-5 to TRBJ2-1; a confident D gene designation cannot be given. The sequencing sample was made of memory CD4+ T cells sorted from blood. The cell subset or site label for this specimen denotes: CD45RA-negative fraction. The TCR was taken from a man in his thirties or forties in good health. The CDR3 protein is CASGFALSSYNEQFF. The DNA sequence is TGTGCTAGTGGTTTTGCGCTAAGCTCCTACAATGAGCAGTTCTTC.